One sample yielded the 28 T cell receptor beta chains listed below, sequenced in a study of T cell responses to AZD1222 COVID-19 vaccine. Sequencing was performed with immunoSEQ multiplex PCR; in TCRdb, only in-frame clones are kept and a portion is missing. The data show around 76,000 clones, with roughly 81% seen just once and 13% held by the top ten. The material was peripheral blood, obtained on day 0 of AZD1222 vaccination. These TCRs come from an adult in good health.

The gene calls are TRBV7-2 and TRBJ2-4, with TRBD1 matching over 7 bases. This CDR3 spans 17 amino acids. From germline, CDR1 is SGHTA and CDR2 FQGNSA. V was clipped by 4 bases and J by 0 bases; unmatched bases: 9. The CDR3 nucleotides read TGTGCCAGCAGCTCGGGAAGGGGGCACCTAGCCAAAAACATTCAGTACTTC. This codes for CASSSGRGHLAKNIQYF.

The chain employs TRBV27 and TRBJ2-3; TRBD1 might be the D (5 bases). CDR3 length: 12 residues. V was pared by 3 bases and J by 7 bases, with 8 bases between. Germline assignment: CDR1 MNHEY and CDR2 SMNVEV (reference sequence). CDR3 residues: CASSFQGHTQYF. The CDR3 nucleotides are TGTGCCAGCAGTTTTCAGGGTCATACGCAGTATTTT.

The V and J genes are TRBV4-1 and TRBJ2-5; maybe TRBD2 (6 bases). Trimming stripped 5 bases from V and 4 bases from J, with 17 bases between. CDR3 length: 15 residues. Germline loops: CDR1 MGHRA, CDR2 YSYEKL. CDR3 sequence reads: CASSFHGQGGETQYF. CDR3 bases: TGCGCCAGCAGCTTTCACGGGCAGGGAGGAGAGACCCAGTACTTC.

The rearrangement joins TRBV11-2 to TRBJ2-5; D gene unclear. The CDR3 has 12 amino acids. CDR1 is SGHAT and CDR2 is FQNNGV in the germline V gene. The ends were cut back, 4 bases at V and 5 bases at J, with 8 bases in the middle. CDR3 bases: TGTGCCAGCAGCTCGGGTTGGGAGACCCAGTACTTC. It specifies CASSSGWETQYF.

The chain has TRBV5-5 and TRBJ2-2, with 8 bases aligning to TRBD1. The CDR3 contains 15 residues. V dropped 3 bases and J dropped 5; count of bases not matched to a gene: 6. Germline CDR1 and CDR2: SGHKS and YYEKEE (reference sequence). Here the CDR3 DNA reads TGTGCCAGCAGCTGGACAGGGAAAGGGACCGGGGAGCTGTTTTTT. Its protein product is CASSWTGKGTGELFF.

This CDR3 is CASRSDSRVDQPQHF. CDR3 sequence (DNA): TGTGCCAGCAGATCGGACAGTAGGGTGGATCAGCCCCAGCATTTT. The J gene is TRBJ1-5, the V gene TRBV6-6; maybe TRBD1 (6 bases). Germline V gene lookup returns CDR1 MNHNY and CDR2 SVGAGI (reference sequence). V was clipped by 6 bases and J by 5 bases, with 17 bases between them. CDR3 length: 15 residues.

V is TRBV12-3 or TRBV12-4 and J is TRBJ2-2; D is uncertain. Trimming pared 9 bases from V and 6 bases from J, leaving 14 bases between. The CDR3 is 13 residues long. The CDR3 region is CASSYDQAGELFF. CDR3 nucleotide sequence: TGTGCCAGTAGCTACGATCAAGCCGGGGAGCTGTTTTTT.

This chain joins TRBV10-3 and TRBJ2-5, with TRBD2 as a possible D gene (6 bases). This CDR3 comprises 15 residues. CDR1 is ENHRY, CDR2 SYGVKD, per germline. V gave up 3 bases and J gave up 9 bases, with 20 bases separating them. The CDR3 nucleotides read TGTGCCATCAGTGATACGGGGGTCGTTCGCGGAGCCCAGTACTTC. This codes for CAISDTGVVRGAQYF.

This chain links TRBV5-6 with TRBJ2-5, with 11 bases lining up with TRBD2. CDR1 is SGHDT and CDR2 is YYEEEE in the germline V gene. V dropped 4 bases and J dropped 3; count of bases not matched to a gene: 11. The CDR3 is 17 amino acids. The CDR3 coding sequence is TGTGCCAGCAGCCCCCCGGGACTAGCGGACATTAAAGAGACCCAGTACTTC. Protein product: CASSPPGLADIKETQYF.

CDR3 region: CASSLIGGTEPNEKLFF. CDR3 in DNA: TGCGCCAGCAGCTTAATTGGAGGGACGGAGCCTAATGAAAAACTGTTTTTT. This chain uses TRBV5-1 with TRBJ1-4; TRBD1 might be the D (5 bases). V was shortened by 2 bases and J by 3 bases, with 17 bases between the two germline ends. The CDR3 loop spans 17 amino acids. Germline V gene lookup returns CDR1 SGHRS and CDR2 YFSETQ. The whole variable domain, filled in from reference TRBV5-1 and TRBJ1-4, reads KAGVTQTPRYLIKTRGQQVTLSCSPISGHRSVSWYQQTPGQGLQFLFEYFSETQRNKGNFPGRFSGRQFSNSRSEMNVSTLELGDSALYLCASSLIGGTEPNEKLFFGSGTQLSVL.

This clone has more than one count but fewer than ten. This sequence joins TRBV7-3 and TRBJ2-2; perhaps TRBD2 as D (6 bases). The CDR3 is 16 residues long. The V gene's germline CDR1 is SGHTA and CDR2 FQGTGA. Between the trimmed V and J ends, which lost 1 base and 1 base, there was a span of 10 bases. The CDR3 protein is CASSLRGDLNTGELFF. CDR3 DNA: TGTGCCAGCAGCTTAAGGGGGGACCTGAACACCGGGGAGCTGTTTTTT.

This clone was seen only a few times. The chain is built from TRBV5-1 and TRBJ2-7, with TRBD1 matching over 10 bases. The CDR3 loop spans 14 amino acids. Trimming cost V 3 bases and J 3 bases; bases outside gene matches: 3. The germline CDR1 and CDR2 sequences are SGHRS and YFSETQ. This CDR3 is CASSWGQGIYEQYF. CDR3 nucleotide sequence: TGCGCCAGCAGCTGGGGACAGGGGATCTACGAGCAGTACTTC.

The chain carries TRBV6-5 and TRBJ2-7; D possibly uses TRBD1 or TRBD2 (5 bases each). The germline V gene encodes CDR1 MNHEY and CDR2 SVGAGI. Trimming left V 0 bases short and J 6 bases short, with 12 bases between. This CDR3 contains 14 residues. CDR3 residues: CASSYSGTGFEQYF. For the CDR3, the DNA is TGTGCCAGCAGTTACTCGGGGACGGGTTTCGAGCAGTACTTC.

The genes are TRBV11-2 and TRBJ1-3, with D tentatively TRBD1 (6 bases). With 0 bases removed from V and 4 bases from J, the gap between germline ends came to 13 bases. The V gene's germline CDR1 is SGHAT and CDR2 FQNNGV. This CDR3 is 16 amino acids long. The CDR3 DNA reads as TGTGCCAGCAGCTTAGATTCCAGGGGCGCCGGAAACACCATATATTTT. Its translation: CASSLDSRGAGNTIYF.

The chain is built from TRBV7-2 and TRBJ1-6, with no clear D. The CDR3 is 15 amino acids. With 0 bases removed from V and 7 bases from J, the gap between germline ends came to 10 bases. Germline V CDR1 and CDR2: SGHTA, FQGNSA. Here the CDR3 DNA reads TGTGCCAGCAGCTTAGCGGACCCCCTCAATTCACCCCTCCACTTT. As protein: CASSLADPLNSPLHF.

V and J are TRBV27 and TRBJ2-1; TRBD1 aligns across 7 bases. Germline V gives CDR1 MNHEY, CDR2 SMNVEV (reference sequence). V lost 2 bases and J lost 6; bases outside the gene matches: 16. The CDR3 consists of 18 residues. CDR3 DNA sequence: TGTGCCAGCAGTTTAAGGGGGCAAGGCGCAGGGGGAACCAATGAGCAGTTCTTC. It translates to CASSLRGQGAGGTNEQFF.

The chain is built from TRBV2 and TRBJ1-1; D ambiguous. Germline V lookup: CDR1 SNHLY, CDR2 FYNNEI. The CDR3 runs 13 residues. The germline V and J ends were trimmed by 8 bases and 6 bases, with 16 bases remaining between them. The CDR3 DNA is TGTGCCAGCCAAGGAGTCCCCGCAGCTGAAGCTTTCTTT. Translated, it gives CASQGVPAAEAFF. Together with reference TRBV2 and TRBJ1-1, the CDR3 gives the full variable domain: EPEVTQTPSHQVTQMGQEVILRCVPISNHLYFYWYRQILGQKVEFLVSFYNNEISEKSEIFDDQFSVERPDGSNFTLKIRSTKLEDSAMYFCASQGVPAAEAFFGQGTRLTVV.

V is TRBV27 and J is TRBJ1-2, with D possibly matching TRBD1 (5 bases). Trimming left V 4 bases short and J 4 bases short, with 28 bases between. Looked up from germline, CDR1 is MNHEY and CDR2 is SMNVEV (reference sequence). CDR3 length: 19 amino acids. The CDR3 region is CASSSSAPTRDWKPYGYTF. DNA for the CDR3: TGTGCCAGCAGTTCCTCCGCCCCTACCCGGGACTGGAAGCCCTATGGCTACACCTTC.

The chain links TRBV14 to TRBJ1-1; D not certain. Germline-derived CDR1 and CDR2 are SGHDN and FVKESK. The CDR3 is made up of 14 amino acids. V was pared by 3 bases and J by 0 bases, with 8 bases between. The CDR3 protein is CASSHLTVNTEAFF. CDR3 nucleotide sequence: TGTGCCAGCAGCCATCTGACCGTGAACACTGAAGCTTTCTTT.

CDR3 amino acids: CASSPPGQRSYEQYF. Here the CDR3 DNA reads TGTGCCAGTAGTCCCCCGGGACAGAGAAGCTACGAGCAGTACTTC. This rearrangement joins TRBV19 to TRBJ2-7; 7 bases fit TRBD1. Germline V CDR1 and CDR2: LNHDA, SQIVND (reference sequence). V lost 5 bases and J lost 3; bases outside the gene matches: 10. The CDR3 length is 15 residues.

The chain uses TRBV14 and TRBJ2-7; TRBD1 agrees at 8 bases. Germline loops: CDR1 SGHDN, CDR2 FVKESK. With V trimmed by 3 bases and J by 4 bases, 5 bases remained unmatched. This CDR3 has 14 amino acids. CDR3 bases: TGTGCCAGCAGCCAGAGGGGACAGGAATACGAGCAGTACTTC. Protein sequence: CASSQRGQEYEQYF.

The chain carries TRBV7-9 and TRBJ1-2; 8 bases agree with TRBD1. CDR1 and CDR2 (germline): SEHNR, FQNEAQ (reference sequence). V shed 1 base and J 9 bases; nucleotides not matched to a gene: 10. The CDR3 is 15 amino acids. CDR3 sequence reads: CASSLGSRGQGRYTF. The CDR3 DNA is TGTGCCAGCAGCTTAGGGTCCAGGGGGCAGGGTCGCTACACCTTC.

This chain joins TRBV5-1 and TRBJ1-2; D may be TRBD1 (5 bases). Germline CDR1 and CDR2: SGHRS and YFSETQ. Trimming stripped 7 bases from V and 4 bases from J, with 14 bases between. The length of the CDR3 is 13 residues. CDR3 region: CASQEGQGYGYTF. CDR3 in DNA: TGCGCCAGCCAGGAGGGGCAGGGCTATGGCTACACCTTC. Filled out from reference TRBV5-1 and TRBJ1-2, the complete variable domain reads KAGVTQTPRYLIKTRGQQVTLSCSPISGHRSVSWYQQTPGQGLQFLFEYFSETQRNKGNFPGRFSGRQFSNSRSEMNVSTLELGDSALYLCASQEGQGYGYTFGSGTRLTVV.

Worth noting for this clone: The junction departs from germline at one end; a sequencing error may be responsible. V is TRBV11-3 and J is TRBJ2-5; D is undetermined. Per germline, CDR1 SGHNT and CDR2 YENEEA. The CDR3 totals 13 residues. CDR3 protein: CASSLGLQETQYF. The CDR3 DNA reads TGTGCCAGCAGTTTAGGCCTCCAAGAGACCCAGTACTTC.

This rearrangement joins TRBV4-3 to TRBJ1-4, with D perhaps matching TRBD1 (5 bases). Germline V gene lookup returns CDR1 LGHNA and CDR2 YSLEER. V lost 0 bases, J lost 5 bases, and 10 bases lay in between. The CDR3 is made up of 15 amino acids. CDR3 region: CASSQDAGFNEKLFF. The CDR3 nucleotides are TGCGCCAGCAGCCAAGACGCAGGGTTCAATGAAAAACTGTTTTTT.

This chain uses TRBV6-5 with TRBJ2-1; weak D call: TRBD2 (5 bases). CDR1 is MNHEY and CDR2 is SVGAGI in the germline V gene. The CDR3 is made up of 15 amino acids. Trimming shortened V by 2 bases and J by 7 bases, and 15 bases separated the two germline ends. CDR3 sequence: CASSYRAGDMNEQFF. The DNA for the CDR3 is TGTGCCAGCAGTTACAGGGCCGGGGATATGAATGAGCAGTTCTTC.

J is TRBJ2-7 and V is TRBV6-2 or TRBV6-3; D ambiguous. Trimming removed 5 bases at V and 0 bases at J, with 17 bases between. Germline V lookup: CDR1 MNHEY, CDR2 SVGEGT. This CDR3 is built from 16 residues. Written as DNA, the CDR3 is TGTGCCAGCAGTGGCGCGGTGATAAAAAGCTCCTACGAGCAGTACTTC. It codes for CASSGAVIKSSYEQYF.

The chain recombines TRBV29-1 with TRBJ1-2; tentatively, D is TRBD1 (5 bases). Trimming removed 4 bases from V and 7 bases from J, with 10 bases in between. Germline CDR1 is SQVTM and CDR2 is ANQGSEA. The CDR3 covers 11 residues. The CDR3 loop reads CSVGPDTGYTF. For the CDR3, the DNA is TGCAGCGTTGGACCGGACACTGGCTACACCTTC.